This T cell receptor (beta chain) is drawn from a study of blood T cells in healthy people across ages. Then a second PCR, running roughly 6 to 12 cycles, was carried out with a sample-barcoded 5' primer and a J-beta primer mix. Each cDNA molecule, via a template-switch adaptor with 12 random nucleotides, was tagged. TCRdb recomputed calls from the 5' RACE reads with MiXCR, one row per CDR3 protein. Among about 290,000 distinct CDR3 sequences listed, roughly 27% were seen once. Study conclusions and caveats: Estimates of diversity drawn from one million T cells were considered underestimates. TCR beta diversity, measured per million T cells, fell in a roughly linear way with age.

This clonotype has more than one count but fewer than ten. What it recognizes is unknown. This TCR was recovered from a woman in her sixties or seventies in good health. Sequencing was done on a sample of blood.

CDR3 DNA sequence: TGTGCCAGCAGATCGGGCAGCCAAAATGAAAAACTGTTTTTT. Protein sequence: CASRSGSQNEKLFF. The gene calls are TRBV6-1 and TRBJ1-4; D call uncertain. V lost 6 bases and J 5 bases, leaving 13 bases between the germline ends. Germline CDR1 reads MNHNS; CDR2 reads SASEGT. The CDR3 is made up of 14 amino acids.